Shown below are 11 T cell receptor beta chains from a single sample sequenced in a study of CD8+CD57+ T cells in acquired aplastic anemia. Genomic DNA constituted the template upon which TCR beta VDJ and CDR3 profiling was performed. Each CDR3 protein gets one entry after TCRdb re-called the reads with MiXCR. The table lists roughly 250,000 distinct CDR3 sequences, about 44% of them singletons. Before being chosen for sequencing, patients had shown CD8+CD57+ cell expansion by flow cytometry. What was sequenced was sorted CD4+, CD8+, or CD8+CD57+ T cells (not recorded which) from PBMCs. Receptor source: a human donor with aplastic anemia.

The chain uses TRBV7-2 and TRBJ2-3; 10 bases fit TRBD2. The CDR3 spans 15 residues. Unmatched junction bases numbered 2, after V lost 5 bases and J lost 0 bases. Germline V gene sequence: CDR1 SGHTA, CDR2 FQGNSA. The CDR3 nucleotides are TGTGCCAGCAGCAATAGCGGGGGGAGCACAGATACGCAGTATTTT. Translating gives CASSNSGGSTDTQYF.

This clonotype has a count of ten or more. J is TRBJ1-6 and V is TRBV4-3, with D possibly matching TRBD1 (5 bases). The length of the CDR3 is 14 residues. The germline V and J ends were trimmed by 3 bases and 7 bases, with 10 bases remaining between them. In germline, CDR1 is LGHNA, CDR2 YSLEER. CDR3 in amino acids: CASSQRQGNSPLHF. The CDR3 coding sequence is TGCGCCAGCAGCCAGCGGCAGGGAAATTCACCCCTCCACTTT.

This clonotype showed up just once. The chain joins TRBV10-2 to TRBJ1-5, with D tentatively TRBD1 (5 bases). CDR3 size: 13 residues. Per germline, CDR1 WSHSY and CDR2 SAAADI. V was shortened by 7 bases and J by 6 bases, with 13 bases between the two germline ends. The CDR3 DNA reads TGCGCCAGCAAGGCTCAGGGTCTTCAGCCCCAGCATTTT. The encoded protein is CASKAQGLQPQHF.

This clonotype has a count of ten or more. V gene TRBV2 combines with J gene TRBJ2-2; 10 nucleotides match TRBD1. There are 15 residues in the CDR3. Trimming took 7 bases from V and 4 from J; bases not matched to a gene: 6. Germline V gene lookup returns CDR1 SNHLY and CDR2 FYNNEI. The CDR3 DNA sequence: TGTGCCAGCAATGGGACAGGGGAGTTCACCGGGGAGCTGTTTTTT. Translation: CASNGTGEFTGELFF.

This clonotype was counted a few times. The rearrangement links TRBV7-9 to TRBJ2-7; either TRBD1 or TRBD2 may supply D (5 bases each). This CDR3 has 16 amino acids. Germline loops: CDR1 SEHNR, CDR2 FQNEAQ (reference sequence). The germline V and J ends were trimmed by 8 bases and 2 bases, with 22 bases remaining between them. CDR3 nucleotide sequence: TGTGCCAGCTCACGTACCCCTCGGGACCACACCTACGAGCAGTACTTC. Translating gives CASSRTPRDHTYEQYF.

About this clonotype: A much bigger clone sits one base away, suggesting this may be a read error. This sequence joins TRBV5-4 and TRBJ1-2; tentative D call: TRBD1 (5 bases). The V end lost 0 bases, the J end lost 4 bases, and 13 bases lay between the germline ends. The CDR3 contains 15 residues. Germline CDR1 and CDR2: SGHNT and YYREEE (reference sequence). The CDR3 protein is CASSLDSGPAYGYTF. The CDR3 bases are TGTGCCAGCAGCTTGGATTCGGGGCCTGCCTATGGCTACACCTTC.

This chain links TRBV11-2 with TRBJ2-7, with 10 nucleotides matching TRBD2. The CDR3 runs 19 residues. CDR1 is SGHAT and CDR2 is FQNNGV in the germline V gene. After removal of 4 bases from V and 0 bases from J, the junction contained 15 bases not matched to a gene. In DNA, the CDR3 is TGTGCCAGCAGCTCGAGAGAAATTGTGACTAGCGGGTCCTCCTACGAGCAGTACTTC. It encodes CASSSREIVTSGSSYEQYF.

This clonotype has at least ten counts. V is TRBV24-1 and J is TRBJ2-5; 9 nucleotides match TRBD2. The CDR3 sequence is 16 residues long. In germline, CDR1 is KGHDR, CDR2 SFDVKD. Trimming at V came to 9 bases and at J to 2 bases, leaving 12 bases not matched to a gene. CDR3 protein: CATGTSLQTAQETQYF. CDR3 nucleotides: TGTGCCACCGGGACTAGCCTACAAACTGCTCAAGAGACCCAGTACTTC.

Remarks on this clonotype: Compared with germline, one end of the junction differs, possibly owing to a read error. The J gene is TRBJ2-1, the V gene TRBV7-9, with 10 bases that match TRBD2. The CDR3 extends over 17 amino acids. Germline-derived CDR1 and CDR2 are SEHNR and FQNEAQ (reference sequence). DNA for the CDR3: TGTGCTAGCAGCTTAGCGGTCCTAGCGGGGGCGGTCAATGAGCAGTTCTTC. Translating it yields CASSLAVLAGAVNEQFF.

V is TRBV19 and J is TRBJ2-7, with 7 positions matching TRBD1. The V gene's germline CDR1 is LNHDA and CDR2 SQIVND (reference sequence). The CDR3 consists of 13 residues. The junction had 4 bases not matched to a gene; V was cut back by 5 bases and J by 3 bases. The CDR3 region has the DNA TGTGCCAGTAGTGTTGCAGGGGGCTACGAGCAGTACTTC. The encoded protein is CASSVAGGYEQYF.

Comments on this clonotype: At one end, the junction sequence differs from germline, possibly due to a read error. The chain uses TRBV27 and TRBJ2-2; the D gene could be TRBD1 or TRBD2 (5 bases each). The germline CDR1 and CDR2 sequences are MNHEY and SMNVEV (reference sequence). The CDR3 length is 15 residues. CDR3 DNA sequence: TGTGCCAACAGTTTACCAGGGAGGAACACCGGGGAGCTGTTTTTT. Amino acid sequence: CANSLPGRNTGELFF.